This TCR beta chain was identified during a study of lymphopenia after photon versus proton radiotherapy. This CDR3 contains 17 residues. With 6 bases clipped from V and 6 bases from J, the junction kept 9 bases outside the gene matches. Germline V gene data show CDR1 as MDHEN and CDR2 as SYDVKM. In regard to this clone: Its antigen remains unknown.

Whole-study results and caveats: Relative stability marked proton patients; photon patients lost diversity and naive cells. After lymphocyte nadir, photon-treated repertoires showed oligoclonal expansion, especially CD8+ Temra.

Only in-frame clones appear in the TCRdb table, and some are missing; sequencing was by immunoSEQ multiplex PCR. The sample lists 50,000 or so clones; more than 85% were seen once. This clonotype was sampled from a woman aged 40 to 55 with cholangiocarcinoma. Sequencing used peripheral blood, obtained from a patient treated with photon-based radiotherapy. The chain carries TRBV28 and TRBJ2-3, with 16 positions matching TRBD2. The CDR3 nucleotides read TGTGCCAGCAGGCCGGGACTAGCGGGAGGGAAGCGGGATACGCAGTATTTT. This codes for CASRPGLAGGKRDTQYF.